The clone carrying this T cell receptor beta chain was seen at least ten times. Its target is not known. These data originate in a study of Graves' ophthalmopathy and Graves' hyperthyroidism. Overall study context: At initial diagnosis, peripheral blood was obtained, and this preceded any treatment.

Ages of hyperthyroidism patients ran from 18 to 65, and their diagnoses were new, under 2 months' duration. Clinical symptoms, serum thyroxine, TRAb, thyroid ultrasound and orbital computed tomography were relied on for diagnosis. From RNA, the CDR3 regions of TCR beta chains were amplified and sequenced. Investigators did first-round RT-PCR with HTBI primers, then second-round multiplex PCR. TCRdb analysed the multiplex PCR reads with MiXCR anew, one entry per CDR3 protein. The data contain some 350,000 distinct CDR3 sequences, about 15% of them seen just once; the ten biggest clones take up 2.4%. Whole-study results and caveats: Blood also harbored most expanded thyroid clonotypes above 0.001 frequency.

Trimming pared 1 base from V and 0 bases from J, leaving 9 bases between. Germline CDR1 is MGHRA and CDR2 is YSYEKL. The CDR3 runs 15 residues. J is TRBJ2-5 and V is TRBV4-1; a weak D match, TRBD2 (6 bases). What was sequenced was peripheral blood. This TCR came from an adult woman with stable Graves' hyperthyroidism. The CDR3 spells CASSQAGTHQETQYF. Written as DNA, the CDR3 is TGCGCCAGCAGCCAAGCCGGGACTCACCAAGAGACCCAGTACTTC.